This entry lists 17 T cell receptor beta chains sequenced from one sample in a study of cytomegalovirus exposure and HLA in healthy donors. The primer mix had 60 Vbeta and 13 Jbeta primers. Clones were sequenced by immunoSEQ multiplex PCR, and TCRdb holds only the in-frame ones, with some missing. The sample shows approximately 180,000 clones, 75% to 80% of them seen only once. Sequences were obtained from PBMCs. The receptor set was obtained from a man aged 35-49 years in good health and CMV-seropositive.

This chain connects TRBV10-1 to TRBJ2-7; 7 bases map to TRBD1. The germline V gene has CDR1 WNHNN and CDR2 SYGVQD (reference sequence). Trimming took 5 bases from V and 3 from J; bases not matched to a gene: 7. CDR3 length: 14 residues. The CDR3 sequence: CASSKTGTLYEQYF. The CDR3 bases are TGCGCCAGCAGTAAGACAGGGACCCTCTACGAGCAGTACTTC.

The chain joins TRBV29-1 to TRBJ1-2, with D perhaps matching TRBD1 (6 bases). In germline, CDR1 is SQVTM, CDR2 ANQGSEA. This CDR3 contains 13 residues. V lost 6 bases, J lost 5 bases, and 16 bases lay in between. The CDR3 loop is CSVRTALKYGYTF. The CDR3 DNA reads as TGCAGCGTACGGACAGCCTTAAAGTATGGCTACACCTTC.

The chain uses TRBV11-3 and TRBJ2-7; possible D gene TRBD2, 6 bases. The V end was cut by 3 bases, the J end by 2 bases, with 11 bases between. The CDR3 totals 14 residues. In germline, CDR1 is SGHNT, CDR2 YENEEA. The CDR3 coding sequence is TGTGCCAGCAGCTTGACGGAGGGGACCTACGAGCAGTACTTC. Its protein is CASSLTEGTYEQYF.

The chain uses TRBV2 and TRBJ2-7, with D maybe TRBD1 (6 bases). This CDR3 is 16 amino acids long. Germline loops: CDR1 SNHLY, CDR2 FYNNEI. The V end was cut by 6 bases, the J end by 4 bases, with 22 bases between. CDR3 region: CASSGGQSGSRYEQYF. The CDR3 DNA reads TGTGCCAGCAGCGGAGGACAGTCCGGCTCCAGATACGAGCAGTACTTC.

This clone has a handful of counts. The V gene is TRBV15, the J gene TRBJ2-6; possibly TRBD1 for D (5 bases). This CDR3 region has 15 residues. Germline CDR1 and CDR2: LNHNV and YYDKDF (reference sequence). Trimming took off 2 bases at V and 4 bases at J, with 9 bases between the two ends. The CDR3 reads CATSRQGSGANVLTF. The CDR3 DNA reads as TGTGCCACCAGCAGACAGGGATCGGGGGCCAACGTCCTGACTTTC.

The J gene is TRBJ2-7, the V gene TRBV4-1, with TRBD2 identical over 13 bases. Germline V gene sequence: CDR1 MGHRA, CDR2 YSYEKL. There are 15 residues in the CDR3. After removal of 4 bases from V and 2 bases from J, the junction contained 2 bases not matched to a gene. CDR3: CASSRGLAGAYEQYF. In DNA form, the CDR3 reads TGCGCCAGCAGCCGCGGACTAGCGGGGGCCTACGAGCAGTACTTC.

The chain carries TRBV2 and TRBJ2-5, with D possibly TRBD2 on 5 matching bases. Per germline, CDR1 SNHLY and CDR2 FYNNEI. The V and J ends lost 7 bases and 5 bases respectively, with 17 bases between them. CDR3 size: 14 residues. The DNA for the CDR3 is TGTGCCAGCAAGGACCGGGATCTTCGGGAGACCCAGTACTTC. Its protein product is CASKDRDLRETQYF.

This chain uses TRBV5-1 with TRBJ2-1, with 10 bases aligning to TRBD2. The germline V gene has CDR1 SGHRS and CDR2 YFSETQ. Losses at the gene ends were 4 bases for V and 6 bases for J; bases not matched to a gene: 10. The length of the CDR3 is 16 residues. In nucleotides, the CDR3 is TGCGCCAGCAGCCTCGCGGTGGGACTAGCGTTCAATGAGCAGTTCTTC. Translation gives CASSLAVGLAFNEQFF.

The chain joins TRBV6-5 to TRBJ1-4, with 7 bases fitting TRBD1. The germline CDR1 and CDR2 sequences are MNHEY and SVGAGI. The CDR3 is 16 amino acids. The V gene end was trimmed by 0 bases and the J gene end by 8 bases; junction bases not matched to a gene: 9. The CDR3 sequence is CASSYSLDRVEEKLFF. CDR3 coding DNA: TGTGCCAGCAGTTACTCCCTAGACAGGGTGGAGGAAAAACTGTTTTTT.

CDR3 in amino acids: CASSVTGGHTGELFF. The CDR3 DNA follows: TGTGCCAGCAGCGTGACAGGGGGCCACACCGGGGAGCTGTTTTTT. The chain carries TRBV9 and TRBJ2-2; TRBD1 matches 10 bases. With V trimmed by 2 bases and J by 3 bases, 1 base remained unmatched. The CDR3 covers 15 residues. Germline V gene sequence: CDR1 SGDLS, CDR2 YYNGEE.

The genes are TRBV7-3 and TRBJ2-7; 7 bases match TRBD1. The ends lost 5 bases at V and 2 bases at J; junction bases unmatched: 12. This CDR3 has 16 residues. Germline V gives CDR1 SGHTA, CDR2 FQGTGA. CDR3 DNA sequence: TGTGCCAGCAGCCGTGAAGGGGGCGCCGGGGCCTACGAGCAGTACTTC. As protein: CASSREGGAGAYEQYF. Variable domain in full (rest from reference TRBV7-3 and TRBJ2-7): GAGVSQTPSNKVTEKGKYVELRCDPISGHTALYWYRQSLGQGPEFLIYFQGTGAADDSGLPNDRFFAVRPEGSVSTLKIQRTERGDSAVYLCASSREGGAGAYEQYFGPGTRLTVT.

The chain employs TRBV10-3 and TRBJ1-5; perhaps TRBD1 as D (6 bases). This CDR3 is 15 amino acids long. Germline V CDR1 and CDR2: ENHRY, SYGVKD. The V end lost 2 bases, the J end lost 5 bases, and 13 bases lay between the germline ends. CDR3 DNA sequence: TGTGCCATCAGTGAGAGGGAGGGGGAGTATCAGCCCCAGCATTTT. It translates to CAISEREGEYQPQHF.

The chain recombines TRBV23-1 with TRBJ1-3; D uncertain. TRBV23-1 is designated an ORF whose function remains uncertain. Trimming removed 8 bases from V and 0 bases from J, with 14 bases in between. CDR3 length equals 15 residues. The CDR3 DNA sequence: TGCGCCAGCCCTATCCCATTGAGCTCTGGAAACACCATATATTTT. Translating gives CASPIPLSSGNTIYF.

J is TRBJ2-1 and V is TRBV13, with D maybe TRBD1 (6 bases). The CDR3 length is 14 residues. Deletions cut 5 bases from V and 9 bases from J, with 17 bases between. The germline CDR1 and CDR2 sequences are PRHDT and FYEKMQ (reference sequence). CDR3 amino acids: CASSPRDKTIEQFF. The CDR3 nucleotides are TGTGCCAGCAGCCCCCGGGACAAGACAATTGAGCAGTTCTTC.

The V gene is TRBV9, the J gene TRBJ2-5; TRBD1 is a possible D gene (5 bases). From germline, CDR1 is SGDLS and CDR2 YYNGEE. The CDR3 has 15 amino acids. V was pared by 4 bases and J by 4 bases, with 17 bases between. In DNA, the CDR3 is TGTGCCAGCAGCCCGTACAAGGGGCAGGGAGAGACCCAGTACTTC. Residues: CASSPYKGQGETQYF.

As concerns this clone: The junction does not match germline at one end; this may be a read error. The rearrangement links TRBV15 to TRBJ2-1, with 9 positions matching TRBD1. Germline V gene sequence: CDR1 LNHNV, CDR2 YYDKDF (reference sequence). The CDR3 has 17 amino acids. DNA for the CDR3: TGTGCCACCAGCAGGCACCGGGACAGGGTAGCTAACAATGGGCAGTTCTTC. It yields the protein CATSRHRDRVANNGQFF.

About this clone itself: At one end, the junction sequence differs from germline, possibly due to a read error. The chain links TRBV5-1 to TRBJ2-7, with 9 nucleotides matching TRBD2. Germline V lookup: CDR1 SGHRS, CDR2 YFSETQ. This CDR3 contains 15 residues. The CDR3, as DNA: TGCGCCAGCAGCTTGGAACGAGGGACTAGCTACGGGCAGTACTTC. Protein: CASSLERGTSYGQYF.